This TCR beta chain was retrieved from a study of cytomegalovirus exposure and HLA in healthy donors. Study-wide points: An ancestry cluster, one associated with Asian ancestry, reportedly showed fewer N-insertions than the roughly 700-donor mean in a later analysis.

The PCR made use of 60 Vbeta and 13 Jbeta primers. The data were produced by immunoSEQ multiplex PCR, yet TCRdb's version contains in-frame clones alone and is incomplete. Of 65,000 to 90,000 clones listed, roughly four fifths were seen once; the top ten hold over 1.5%. Germline V CDR1 and CDR2: LGHNA, YSLEER. CDR3 length equals 13 residues. Trimming cost V 0 bases and J 11 bases, with 11 bases left between them. This clone has just a few counts. What it recognizes is unknown. Sequenced sample: PBMCs. J is TRBJ2-1 and V is TRBV4-3; D remains unclear. This sequence originates from a man between 18 and 29 years old in good health and CMV-seronegative. CDR3 nucleotides: TGCGCCAGCAGCCAAGATCCCACTATTCAGCAGTTCTTC. It translates to CASSQDPTIQQFF.